This entry is about one T cell receptor (beta chain). This entry belongs to a study of control samples from healthy donors and cancer patients. Germline CDR1 and CDR2: MDHEN and SYDVKM. The CDR3 loop spans 15 amino acids. Trimming stripped 3 bases from V and 7 bases from J, with 15 bases between. Sequenced by immunoSEQ multiplex PCR; TCRdb stores in-frame clones only, minus some. In the table there are approximately 150,000 clones, about 90% of which are singletons. The V call is TRBV28, the J call TRBJ1-4, with D perhaps TRBD1 (5 bases). The clonotype originates from a man in his fifties or sixties with head and neck cancer. The sample taken for sequencing was PBMCs. The CDR3 nucleotides read TGTGCCAGCAGTTTTTCTGGGGGGGTAGGTGAAAAACTGTTTTTT. Translated, it gives CASSFSGGVGEKLFF.